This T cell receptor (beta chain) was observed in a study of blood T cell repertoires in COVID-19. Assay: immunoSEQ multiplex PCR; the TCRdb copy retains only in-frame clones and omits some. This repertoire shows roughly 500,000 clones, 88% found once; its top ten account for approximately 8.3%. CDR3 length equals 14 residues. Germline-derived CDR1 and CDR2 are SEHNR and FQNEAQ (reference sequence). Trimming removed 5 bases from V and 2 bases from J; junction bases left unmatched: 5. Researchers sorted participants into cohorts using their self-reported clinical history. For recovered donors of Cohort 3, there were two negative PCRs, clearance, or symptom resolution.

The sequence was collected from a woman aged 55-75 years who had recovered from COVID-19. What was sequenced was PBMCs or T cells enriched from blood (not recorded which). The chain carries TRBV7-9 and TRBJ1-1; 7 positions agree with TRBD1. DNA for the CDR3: TGTGCCAGCAGCGTAGGACAGGCCAACACTGAAGCTTTCTTT. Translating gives CASSVGQANTEAFF.